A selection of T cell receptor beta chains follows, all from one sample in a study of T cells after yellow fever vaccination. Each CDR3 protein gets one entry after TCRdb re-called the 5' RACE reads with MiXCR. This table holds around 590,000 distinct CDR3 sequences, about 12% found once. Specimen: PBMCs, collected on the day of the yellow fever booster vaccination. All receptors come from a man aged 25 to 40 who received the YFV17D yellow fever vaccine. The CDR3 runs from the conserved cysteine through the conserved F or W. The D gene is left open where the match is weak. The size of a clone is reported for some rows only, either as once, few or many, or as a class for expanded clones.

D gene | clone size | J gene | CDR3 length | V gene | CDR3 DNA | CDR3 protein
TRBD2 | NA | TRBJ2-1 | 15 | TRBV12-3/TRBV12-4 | TGTGCCAGCATCCCACCAGCGGGAGCATTGTATGAGCAGTTCTTC | CASIPPAGALYEQFF
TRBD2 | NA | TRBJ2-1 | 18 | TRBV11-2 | TGTGCCAGCAGCTTGGACGCAACTAGCGTTAGCTCCTACAATGAGCAGTTCTTC | CASSLDATSVSSYNEQFF
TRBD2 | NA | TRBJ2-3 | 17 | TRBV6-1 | TGTGCCAGCAACAGAGGTAGAGGGACTAGCGACACAGATACGCAGTATTTT | CASNRGRGTSDTDTQYF
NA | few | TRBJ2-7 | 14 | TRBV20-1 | TGCAGTGCTAGTGGGGAAGGCCATAACTACGAGCAGTACTTC | CSASGEGHNYEQYF
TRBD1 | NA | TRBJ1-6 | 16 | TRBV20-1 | TGCTGTGCTAGAGTGACGAGGACAGGGTATAATTCACCCCTCCACTTT | CCARVTRTGYNSPLHF
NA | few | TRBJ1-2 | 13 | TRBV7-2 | TGTGCCAGCAGCTTAGGATTCAACTATGGCTACACCTTC | CASSLGFNYGYTF
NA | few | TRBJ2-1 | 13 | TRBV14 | TGTGCCAGCAGCCAATGGGGTTTGAATGAGCAGTTCTTC | CASSQWGLNEQFF
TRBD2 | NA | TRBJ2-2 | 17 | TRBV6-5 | TGTGCCAGCAGTTTTCCCCTTAGCGGGAGGCGAACCGGGGAGCTGTTTTTT | CASSFPLSGRRTGELFF
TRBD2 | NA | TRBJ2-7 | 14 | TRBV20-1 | TGCAGTGCTGCAGTAGCGGGGGGAGCCTACGAGCAGTACTTC | CSAAVAGGAYEQYF
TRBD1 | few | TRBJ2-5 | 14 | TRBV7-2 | TGTGCCAGCAGAGTGACAGGGGGCGGAGAGACCCAGTACTTC | CASRVTGGGETQYF
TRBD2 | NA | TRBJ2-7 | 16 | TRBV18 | TGTGCCAGCTCACCGCTAGCGGGAGGGCCGAACTACGAGCAGTACTTC | CASSPLAGGPNYEQYF
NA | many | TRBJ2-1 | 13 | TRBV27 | TGTGCCAGCAGTCCCCCCAGTCTGCTTGGGCAGTTCTTC | CASSPPSLLGQFF
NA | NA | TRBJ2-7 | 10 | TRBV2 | TGTGCCAGGGAGGTTGGCGAGCAGTACTTC | CAREVGEQYF
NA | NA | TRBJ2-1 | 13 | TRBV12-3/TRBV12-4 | TGTGCCAGCAGTTTACCCTTAGTTAATGAGCAGTTCTTC | CASSLPLVNEQFF
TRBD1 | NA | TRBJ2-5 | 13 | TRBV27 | TGTGCCAGCAGTATCGACAGGGGAGAGACCCAGTACTTC | CASSIDRGETQYF
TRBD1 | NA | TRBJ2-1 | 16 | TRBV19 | TGTGCCAGTAGTACCAACAGGGGCCTAACCAACAATGAGCAGTTCTTC | CASSTNRGLTNNEQFF